These 24 T cell receptor beta chains came from one sample sequenced in a study of vaccination effects on CD4 cells after COVID-19. For these receptors, no antigen is known. Some clones are missing from TCRdb's copy, which holds only in-frame ones; the method was immunoSEQ multiplex PCR. This repertoire shows tens of thousands of clones, more than 75% found once; its top ten account for 4.5% to 7%. Viral peptide pools were used in the ViraFEST assay to expand antigen-specific CD4+ T cells, and sequencing came afterward. Having been cultured for around ten days, the cells underwent CD4+ T cell isolation. PCR-confirmed SARS-CoV-2 infection occurred in the person between March and December 2020. The sequences come from CD4+ T cells from PBMCs cultured with HIV peptides, collected before COVID-19 vaccination. The subset denotes: HIV-1 Nef peptide pool negative control/reference culture. These TCRs come from a human donor who had a prior SARS-CoV-2 infection.

V is TRBV28 and J is TRBJ2-7; the match to TRBD1 covers 9 bases. The CDR3 is 15 amino acids. With 6 bases clipped from V and 7 bases from J, the junction kept 13 bases outside the gene matches. Germline assignment: CDR1 MDHEN and CDR2 SYDVKM. The CDR3 sequence is CASRPTGGEGAEQYF. The CDR3, as DNA: TGTGCCAGCAGGCCCACAGGGGGCGAAGGGGCAGAGCAGTACTTC.

The chain uses TRBV6-1 and TRBJ2-5; no reliable D call. CDR3 length: 14 residues. CDR1 is MNHNS, CDR2 SASEGT, per germline. V gave up 0 bases and J gave up 0 bases, with 5 bases separating them. The CDR3 loop reads CASSEALDQETQYF. DNA of the CDR3: TGTGCCAGCAGTGAAGCTCTCGACCAAGAGACCCAGTACTTC.

The chain couples TRBV19 to TRBJ1-2, with a possible D match to TRBD1 (6 bases). The CDR3 consists of 13 residues. Germline CDR1 reads LNHDA; CDR2 reads SQIVND (reference sequence). Trimming took 3 bases from V and 8 from J, leaving 13 bases between them. CDR3 sequence (DNA): TGTGCCAGTAGTATCTTATCAGGGGACGGCTACACCTTC. This encodes CASSILSGDGYTF.

V is TRBV4-2 and J is TRBJ1-1, with D uncertain. This CDR3 is built from 13 residues. Germline loops: CDR1 LGHNA, CDR2 YNFKEQ. V was cut by 4 bases and J by 2 bases, with 8 bases left in between. Here the CDR3 DNA reads TGTGCCAGCAGCCGGGAAATTAACACTGAAGCTTTCTTT. Translated: CASSREINTEAFF.

The chain links TRBV15 to TRBJ2-3; 7 nucleotides match TRBD1. Germline-derived CDR1 and CDR2 are LNHNV and YYDKDF (reference sequence). This CDR3 contains 15 residues. J lost 3 bases, V lost 3 bases, and 6 bases had no gene match. CDR3: CATSRRQGSTDTQYF. Here the CDR3 DNA reads TGTGCCACCAGCAGGAGACAGGGTAGTACAGATACGCAGTATTTT. Using reference TRBV15 and TRBJ2-3 for the parts outside the CDR3, the full variable domain is DAMVIQNPRYQVTQFGKPVTLSCSQTLNHNVMYWYQQKSSQAPKLLFHYYDKDFNNEADTPDNFQSRRPNTSFCFLDIRSPGLGDTAMYLCATSRRQGSTDTQYFGPGTRLTVL.

The chain couples TRBV4-1 to TRBJ2-3; no clear D. The germline gives CDR1 MGHRA, CDR2 YSYEKL. The ends were cut back, 4 bases at V and 5 bases at J, with 13 bases in the middle. The CDR3 is 14 amino acids. CDR3 sequence (DNA): TGCGCCAGCAGCCGCGGCGATGGCGGAGATACGCAGTATTTT. Protein sequence: CASSRGDGGDTQYF.

The chain joins TRBV2 to TRBJ2-2, with no clear D. CDR3 length equals 13 residues. Germline-derived CDR1 and CDR2 are SNHLY and FYNNEI. Trimming pared 2 bases from V and 0 bases from J, leaving 1 base between. DNA for the CDR3: TGTGCCAGCAGTGAAACGAACACCGGGGAGCTGTTTTTT. This encodes CASSETNTGELFF.

Comment on this clone: At one end, the junction sequence differs from germline, possibly due to a read error. The V gene is TRBV2, the J gene TRBJ2-7; TRBD1 agrees at 7 bases. The CDR3 has 13 residues. Germline CDR1 is SNHLY and CDR2 is FYNNEI. The CDR3 loop is CASNEQGSGEQYF. The CDR3 DNA reads TGTGCCAGCAATGAACAGGGGAGTGGCGAGCAGTACTTC.

This sequence joins TRBV7-3 and TRBJ2-1; D uncertain. Between the trimmed V and J ends, which lost 1 base and 5 bases, there was a span of 15 bases. The germline V gene has CDR1 SGHTA and CDR2 FQGTGA. CDR3 length equals 16 residues. Here the CDR3 reads CASSLSGGTFDNEQFF. Here the CDR3 DNA reads TGTGCCAGCAGCTTAAGTGGCGGAACTTTTGACAATGAGCAGTTCTTC.

V is TRBV6-1 and J is TRBJ1-1, with D possibly matching TRBD1 (5 bases). CDR1 is MNHNS, CDR2 SASEGT, per germline. This CDR3 contains 12 residues. The V end was cut by 3 bases, the J end by 8 bases, with 10 bases between. CDR3 DNA: TGTGCCAGCAGTGAGACAGTGGGAGAAGCTTTCTTT. Encoded protein: CASSETVGEAFF.

V is TRBV7-2 and J is TRBJ1-2; 9 nucleotides match TRBD1. After removal of 5 bases from V and 7 bases from J, the junction contained 5 bases not matched to a gene. Germline CDR1 SGHTA, CDR2 FQGNSA. CDR3 length: 13 residues. The CDR3 nucleotides are TGTGCCAGCAGCCGGGACAGGGCGGTTGGCTACACCTTC. Protein: CASSRDRAVGYTF.

Only one count was recorded for this clone. The chain links TRBV10-3 to TRBJ2-2; D not resolved. Trimming left V 2 bases short and J 7 bases short, with 20 bases between. Germline V CDR1 and CDR2: ENHRY, SYGVKD. The length of the CDR3 is 17 residues. CDR3 sequence (DNA): TGTGCCATCAGTGAGATCTCTGGCCAGGCAAAGGGCGGGGAGCTGTTTTTT. It translates to CAISEISGQAKGGELFF.

V gene TRBV24-1 combines with J gene TRBJ2-5, with 11 bases aligning to TRBD2. The CDR3 has 18 residues. J gave up 5 bases and V 4 bases, and 14 bases lay outside the gene matches. Per the germline V gene, CDR1 is KGHDR and CDR2 is SFDVKD. The CDR3 region is CATSDSGTSGWDLETQYF. The CDR3 region has the DNA TGTGCCACCAGTGACTCCGGGACTAGCGGTTGGGATCTTGAGACCCAGTACTTC.

This clone has only a few counts. V usage is TRBV2 and J usage is TRBJ1-3; 7 nucleotides line up with TRBD1. With V trimmed by 6 bases and J by 0 bases, 8 bases remained unmatched. Germline CDR1 SNHLY, CDR2 FYNNEI. CDR3 size: 16 residues. DNA for the CDR3: TGTGCCAGCAGCCCCCTCGGGACAGCCTCTGGAAACACCATATATTTT. This translates into CASSPLGTASGNTIYF. The full variable domain, completed using reference TRBV2 and TRBJ1-3, is EPEVTQTPSHQVTQMGQEVILRCVPISNHLYFYWYRQILGQKVEFLVSFYNNEISEKSEIFDDQFSVERPDGSNFTLKIRSTKLEDSAMYFCASSPLGTASGNTIYFGEGSWLTVV.

The chain is built from TRBV2 and TRBJ2-2; perhaps TRBD1 as D (5 bases). Germline values: CDR1 SNHLY, CDR2 FYNNEI. V was trimmed by 3 bases and J by 4 bases, leaving 15 bases between them. This CDR3 has 16 residues. CDR3 bases: TGTGCCAGCAGTGATAGCAGGGCTGGAACCACCGGGGAGCTGTTTTTT. Residues: CASSDSRAGTTGELFF.

The chain is built from TRBV5-4 and TRBJ2-7; 9 positions match TRBD2. Germline V CDR1 and CDR2: SGHNT, YYREEE (reference sequence). V was pared by 0 bases and J by 4 bases, with 2 bases of the junction left unmatched. The CDR3 has 14 amino acids. CDR3 residues: CASSLASGRYEQYF. CDR3 bases: TGTGCCAGCAGCTTGGCGAGCGGGAGGTACGAGCAGTACTTC.

V usage is TRBV7-9 and J usage is TRBJ2-2, with D hard to call. The ends were cut back, 4 bases at V and 4 bases at J, with 4 bases in the middle. The CDR3 sequence is 12 residues long. Germline V gene lookup returns CDR1 SEHNR and CDR2 FQNEAQ (reference sequence). CDR3 sequence: CASSWSTGELFF. CDR3 coding DNA: TGTGCCAGCAGCTGGAGCACCGGGGAGCTGTTTTTT.

V usage is TRBV19 and J usage is TRBJ1-2, with TRBD1 identical over 8 bases. V lost 5 bases to trimming and J lost 8 bases; unmatched junction nucleotides: 7. The CDR3 sequence is 13 residues long. The V gene's germline CDR1 is LNHDA and CDR2 SQIVND (reference sequence). The DNA for the CDR3 is TGTGCCAGTAGTCCCGGACAGGGCTCAGGCTACACCTTC. This translates into CASSPGQGSGYTF.

The genes are TRBV12-3 or TRBV12-4 and TRBJ1-1, with D possibly matching TRBD1 (5 bases). The CDR3 is 13 residues long. The V and J ends lost 6 bases and 3 bases respectively, with 11 bases between them. For the CDR3, the DNA is TGTGCCAGCAGAACGACAGAATACACTGAAGCTTTCTTT. Protein product: CASRTTEYTEAFF.

The chain combines TRBV30 with TRBJ2-1; D not certain. V was pared by 1 base and J by 7 bases, with 20 bases between. CDR1 GTSNPN and CDR2 SVGIG come from the germline V gene (reference sequence). The CDR3 is made up of 16 amino acids. The CDR3 nucleotides are TGTGCCTGGAGTGATCCCCTCATTGCGGATTATAATGAGCAGTTCTTC. Translation: CAWSDPLIADYNEQFF.

Only a few counts were recorded for this clone. The chain joins TRBV2 to TRBJ2-3; TRBD1 matches 10 bases. The CDR3 extends over 13 amino acids. After removal of 6 bases from V and 4 bases from J, the junction contained 1 base not matched to a gene. Germline V lookup: CDR1 SNHLY, CDR2 FYNNEI. The DNA of the CDR3 is TGTGCCAGCAGCGGGACAGGGGCAGATACGCAGTATTTT. This translates into CASSGTGADTQYF.

This rearrangement joins TRBV7-3 to TRBJ2-5, with TRBD2 identical over 11 bases. The trim removed 4 bases at V and 5 bases at J, leaving 6 bases unmatched. Germline loops: CDR1 SGHTA, CDR2 FQGTGA. The length of the CDR3 is 15 residues. The CDR3 DNA follows: TGTGCCAGCAGCTCAAGCGGACTAGCGGGTGAGACCCAGTACTTC. This gives the protein CASSSSGLAGETQYF.

The chain carries TRBV11-3 and TRBJ2-7, with a possible D match to TRBD1 (6 bases). Germline V lookup: CDR1 SGHNT, CDR2 YENEEA. This CDR3 is 15 amino acids long. Trimming shortened V by 3 bases and J by 2 bases, and 14 bases separated the two germline ends. The CDR3 spells CASSFGGDTTYEQYF. The CDR3, as DNA: TGTGCCAGCAGCTTTGGGGGCGATACAACCTACGAGCAGTACTTC.

This sequence joins TRBV24-1 and TRBJ2-1, with 8 bases aligning to TRBD1. Trimming took 3 bases from V and 7 from J; bases not matched to a gene: 13. In germline, CDR1 is KGHDR, CDR2 SFDVKD. The CDR3 has 17 amino acids. The CDR3 region is CATSDGQGQSTANEQFF. The CDR3 nucleotides are TGTGCCACCAGTGATGGACAGGGTCAATCTACAGCGAATGAGCAGTTCTTC.